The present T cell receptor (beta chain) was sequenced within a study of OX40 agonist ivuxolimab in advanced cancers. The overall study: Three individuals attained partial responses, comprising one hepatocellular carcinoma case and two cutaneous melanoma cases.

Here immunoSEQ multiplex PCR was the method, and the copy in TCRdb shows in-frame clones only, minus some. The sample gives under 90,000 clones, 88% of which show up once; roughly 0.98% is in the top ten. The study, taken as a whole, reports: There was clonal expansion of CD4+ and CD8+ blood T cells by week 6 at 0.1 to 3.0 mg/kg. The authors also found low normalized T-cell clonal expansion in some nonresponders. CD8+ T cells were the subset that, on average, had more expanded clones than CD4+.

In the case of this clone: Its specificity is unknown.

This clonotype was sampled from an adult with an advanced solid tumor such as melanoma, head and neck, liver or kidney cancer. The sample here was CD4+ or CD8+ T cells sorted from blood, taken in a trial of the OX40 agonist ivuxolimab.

The CDR3 protein is CASSVVFGTSDTQYF. DNA for the CDR3: TGTGCCAGCAGCGTAGTTTTCGGGACCTCTGATACGCAGTATTTT. This chain joins TRBV9 and TRBJ2-3; possibly TRBD1 or TRBD2 for D (5 bases each). This CDR3 is built from 15 residues. Between the trimmed V and J ends, which lost 0 bases and 6 bases, there was a span of 14 bases. The germline V gene encodes CDR1 SGDLS and CDR2 YYNGEE.